Listed here are 28 T cell receptor beta chains from one sample, sequenced in a study of shared clonotypes between healthy human individuals. Here immunoSEQ multiplex PCR was the method, and the copy in TCRdb shows in-frame clones only, minus some. The data contain around 550,000 clones, about 95% of them seen just once; the ten biggest clones take up about 0.11%. Positive CCR7 selection of CD45RO-negative cells yielded the naive CD8 cells, and terminally differentiated effector memory CD45RA+ cells were excluded. The specimen sequenced was naive CD8+ T cells sorted from blood. The receptors derive from a woman aged 25 to 39 in good health.

The chain recombines TRBV13 with TRBJ2-1; D unresolved. The CDR3 extends over 18 amino acids. Germline V gene data show CDR1 as PRHDT and CDR2 as FYEKMQ (reference sequence). The ends were cut back, 5 bases at V and 0 bases at J, with 20 bases in the middle. The CDR3 nucleotides read TGTGCCAGCAGCCATCCCTCCGCCCGAACCCGCTCCTACAATGAGCAGTTCTTC. Its protein product is CASSHPSARTRSYNEQFF.

The chain carries TRBV29-1 and TRBJ2-5; 9 bases align to TRBD1. J was trimmed by 7 bases and V by 6 bases; bases with no gene match: 9. The CDR3 consists of 13 residues. The germline V gene encodes CDR1 SQVTM and CDR2 ANQGSEA. CDR3: CSVGTGMRGTQYF. In DNA form, the CDR3 reads TGCAGCGTAGGGACAGGGATGAGGGGGACCCAGTACTTC. Drawing the rest from reference TRBV29-1 and TRBJ2-5, the complete variable domain is SAVISQKPSRDICQRGTSLTIQCQVDSQVTMMFWYRQQPGQSLTLIATANQGSEATYESGFVIDKFPISRPNLTFSTLTVSNMSPEDSSIYLCSVGTGMRGTQYFGPGTRLLVL.

The chain couples TRBV30 to TRBJ2-1, with 9 bases fitting TRBD2. Trimming at V came to 4 bases and at J to 2 bases, leaving 3 bases not matched to a gene. CDR3 length: 14 residues. Per germline, CDR1 GTSNPN and CDR2 SVGIG (reference sequence). The CDR3 DNA reads as TGTGCCTGGAATAGCGGGAGCCCCTACAATGAGCAGTTCTTC. It yields the protein CAWNSGSPYNEQFF.

J is TRBJ2-3 and V is TRBV11-2, with 9 nucleotides matching TRBD1. CDR1 and CDR2 from the germline V gene are SGHAT and FQNNGV. J gave up 6 bases and V 5 bases, and 9 bases lay outside the gene matches. CDR3 length equals 15 residues. Here the CDR3 reads CASSQGDRVFDTQYF. As DNA, the CDR3 is TGTGCCAGCAGCCAAGGGGACAGGGTTTTCGATACGCAGTATTTT.

This sequence joins TRBV28 and TRBJ2-7, with 13 bases matching TRBD2. After removal of 2 bases from V and 3 bases from J, the junction contained 16 bases not matched to a gene. The CDR3 extends over 20 amino acids. Germline CDR1 MDHEN, CDR2 SYDVKM. The DNA of the CDR3 is TGTGCCAGCAGTTTAGCAAGGACTAGCGGGAGTACTCGAATTATCTACGAGCAGTACTTC. Amino acids: CASSLARTSGSTRIIYEQYF.

The genes are TRBV13 and TRBJ2-7; the match to TRBD2 covers 14 bases. The CDR3 loop spans 16 amino acids. V shed 4 bases and J 1 base; nucleotides not matched to a gene: 3. Germline CDR1 PRHDT, CDR2 FYEKMQ (reference sequence). The CDR3 loop is CASSSGTSGRSYEQYF. DNA of the CDR3: TGTGCCAGCAGCTCCGGGACTAGCGGGAGATCCTACGAGCAGTACTTC.

The chain carries TRBV29-1 and TRBJ2-7; the D gene is possibly TRBD2 (5 bases). Looked up from germline, CDR1 is SQVTM and CDR2 is ANQGSEA. The V and J ends lost 7 bases and 0 bases respectively, with 16 bases between them. This CDR3 is built from 14 residues. Written as DNA, the CDR3 is TGCAGCGCACAATGGAGGACGGACTCCTACGAGCAGTACTTC. This codes for CSAQWRTDSYEQYF.

This chain joins TRBV2 and TRBJ1-5; D call uncertain. Germline CDR1 reads SNHLY; CDR2 reads FYNNEI. With 3 bases removed from V and 7 bases from J, the gap between germline ends came to 10 bases. The length of the CDR3 is 13 residues. CDR3: CASSDPPAQPQHF. For the CDR3, the DNA is TGTGCCAGCAGTGACCCACCGGCCCAGCCCCAGCATTTT. Drawing the rest from reference TRBV2 and TRBJ1-5, the complete variable domain is EPEVTQTPSHQVTQMGQEVILRCVPISNHLYFYWYRQILGQKVEFLVSFYNNEISEKSEIFDDQFSVERPDGSNFTLKIRSTKLEDSAMYFCASSDPPAQPQHFGDGTRLSIL.

J is TRBJ2-7 and V is TRBV28; D is perhaps TRBD1 (5 bases). The germline V gene encodes CDR1 MDHEN and CDR2 SYDVKM. V dropped 3 bases and J dropped 6 bases, with 12 bases sitting between them. The CDR3 sequence is 13 residues long. CDR3 DNA sequence: TGTGCCAGCAGTTTTATACAGGCCGGCGAGCAGTACTTC. Amino acids: CASSFIQAGEQYF.

The chain recombines TRBV15 with TRBJ2-1; 8 nucleotides agree with TRBD2. This CDR3 is 17 amino acids long. Trimming removed 5 bases from V and 0 bases from J; junction bases left unmatched: 9. Per germline, CDR1 LNHNV and CDR2 YYDKDF (reference sequence). The DNA of the CDR3 is TGTGCCACCAGCGGGGACCAAGCGGGAGACTCCTACAATGAGCAGTTCTTC. This gives the protein CATSGDQAGDSYNEQFF. The full variable domain, in which reference TRBV15 and TRBJ2-1 provide the parts outside the CDR3, is DAMVIQNPRYQVTQFGKPVTLSCSQTLNHNVMYWYQQKSSQAPKLLFHYYDKDFNNEADTPDNFQSRRPNTSFCFLDIRSPGLGDTAMYLCATSGDQAGDSYNEQFFGPGTRLTVL.

The chain uses TRBV1 and TRBJ1-5. TRBV1 is an annotated pseudogene. This CDR3 contains 16 residues. This CDR3 reads CTSSRRPLVSNQPQHF. The CDR3 DNA reads TGCACCAGCAGTCGACGACCCTTAGTGAGCAATCAGCCCCAGCATTTT.

The chain employs TRBV29-1 and TRBJ1-3; unclear D gene. The germline V and J ends were trimmed by 5 bases and 6 bases, with 11 bases remaining between them. The germline V gene encodes CDR1 SQVTM and CDR2 ANQGSEA. The CDR3 runs 12 residues. The CDR3 region is CSVLVGVNTIYF. The CDR3 DNA sequence: TGCAGCGTTTTGGTGGGCGTAAACACCATATATTTT. Combining the CDR3 with reference TRBV29-1 and TRBJ1-3 gives the whole variable domain SAVISQKPSRDICQRGTSLTIQCQVDSQVTMMFWYRQQPGQSLTLIATANQGSEATYESGFVIDKFPISRPNLTFSTLTVSNMSPEDSSIYLCSVLVGVNTIYFGEGSWLTVV.

The chain uses TRBV23-1 and TRBJ2-3, with 11 bases lining up with TRBD1. TRBV23-1 belongs to the ORF category, with a function that is uncertain. This CDR3 contains 15 residues. The trim removed 2 bases at V and 5 bases at J, leaving 3 bases unmatched. Here the CDR3 reads CASSQGQGALDTQYF. The CDR3 coding sequence is TGCGCCAGCAGTCAAGGACAGGGGGCGTTAGATACGCAGTATTTT.

The V gene is TRBV19, the J gene TRBJ2-1, with D perhaps matching TRBD1 or TRBD2 (5 bases each). The CDR3 is 14 amino acids. Germline V CDR1 and CDR2: LNHDA, SQIVND (reference sequence). V was pared by 3 bases and J by 7 bases, with 13 bases between. The CDR3 here is CASSIRGALNEQFF. CDR3 coding DNA: TGTGCCAGTAGTATTCGAGGGGCCCTTAATGAGCAGTTCTTC.

The chain uses TRBV7-9 and TRBJ2-5; D perhaps matches TRBD2 (5 bases). With the DNA end fitting TRBJ2-7 better, the J assignment may be wrong. CDR1 SEHNR and CDR2 FQNEAQ come from the germline V gene (reference sequence). This CDR3 comprises 13 residues. In DNA, the CDR3 is TGTGCCAGCAGCTTGAACGGGAACTACGAGCAGTACTTC. Translation gives CASSLNGNYEQYF.

V gene TRBV29-1 combines with J gene TRBJ1-2, with 9 bases fitting TRBD1. Germline CDR1 and CDR2: SQVTM and ANQGSEA. The CDR3 has 14 residues. The V gene end was trimmed by 1 base and the J gene end by 3 bases; junction bases not matched to a gene: 3. CDR3 sequence reads: CSVEGTGGDYGYTF. The CDR3 bases are TGCAGCGTTGAAGGAACAGGGGGCGACTATGGCTACACCTTC.

The chain uses TRBV27 and TRBJ2-7, with 9 bases that match TRBD2. CDR1 and CDR2 from the germline V gene are MNHEY and SMNVEV (reference sequence). The CDR3 length is 16 residues. The V and J ends lost 2 bases and 2 bases, in that order; junction bases with no gene match: 7. In nucleotides, the CDR3 is TGTGCCAGCAGTTTACAGTTGGCTAGCGGGGCCTACGAGCAGTACTTC. This gives the protein CASSLQLASGAYEQYF.

The chain employs TRBV10-1 and TRBJ2-7; no reliable D call. Germline CDR1 WNHNN, CDR2 SYGVQD (reference sequence). The CDR3 contains 12 residues. V lost 4 bases and J 0 bases, leaving 4 bases between the germline ends. CDR3 in amino acids: CASSATSYEQYF. CDR3 DNA sequence: TGCGCCAGCAGTGCTACCTCCTACGAGCAGTACTTC.

This clone was recorded once. The V call is TRBV4-1, the J call TRBJ2-7; D may be TRBD1 (6 bases). This CDR3 has 14 residues. The germline V and J ends were trimmed by 3 bases and 2 bases, with 11 bases remaining between them. Germline lookup yields CDR1 MGHRA and CDR2 YSYEKL. The DNA of the CDR3 is TGCGCCAGCAGCCAGGGGACACCTGCCTACGAGCAGTACTTC. Translating it yields CASSQGTPAYEQYF.

The chain couples TRBV10-2 to TRBJ2-7; perhaps D is TRBD1 or TRBD2 (5 bases each). CDR1 and CDR2 from the germline V gene are WSHSY and SAAADI. Trimming stripped 6 bases from V and 6 bases from J, with 21 bases between. The CDR3 has 15 residues. This CDR3 is CASRRGVREGVEQYF. In DNA, the CDR3 is TGCGCCAGCAGACGAGGGGTCAGGGAAGGGGTCGAGCAGTACTTC.

The J gene is TRBJ1-3, the V gene TRBV27, with D possibly matching TRBD1 (5 bases). The V gene's germline CDR1 is MNHEY and CDR2 SMNVEV (reference sequence). The CDR3 loop spans 15 amino acids. The V and J ends lost 2 bases and 4 bases respectively, with 12 bases between them. The DNA of the CDR3 is TGTGCCAGCAGTTTAACGGCAGGGTCAGGAAACACCATATATTTT. This encodes CASSLTAGSGNTIYF.

The V and J genes are TRBV5-4 and TRBJ2-7; D ambiguous. CDR1 is SGHNT, CDR2 YYREEE, per germline (reference sequence). With 2 bases removed from V and 4 bases from J, the gap between germline ends came to 13 bases. The CDR3 has 14 amino acids. CDR3 residues: CASSFGLPPYEQYF. The CDR3 DNA follows: TGTGCCAGCAGCTTTGGCCTACCACCTTACGAGCAGTACTTC.

The chain uses TRBV19 and TRBJ2-1; TRBD2 aligns across 8 bases. The CDR3 covers 16 residues. From germline, CDR1 is LNHDA and CDR2 SQIVND (reference sequence). V shed 1 base, J shed 4 bases, and the junction held 6 bases outside the gene matches. CDR3 sequence reads: CASSIVVTSDYNEQFF. In nucleotides, the CDR3 is TGTGCCAGTAGTATAGTGGTGACTAGCGATTACAATGAGCAGTTCTTC.

CDR3 in DNA: TGTGCCAGCAGCCCCTTTACTAGGTACACGAACACCGGGGAGCTGTTTTTT. This encodes CASSPFTRYTNTGELFF. The J gene is TRBJ2-2, the V gene TRBV2; D may be TRBD2 (5 bases). This CDR3 comprises 17 residues. The germline V and J ends were trimmed by 6 bases and 0 bases, with 17 bases remaining between them. Germline V gives CDR1 SNHLY, CDR2 FYNNEI.

The chain joins TRBV4-1 to TRBJ2-7; D call uncertain. The CDR3 runs 15 residues. Per the germline V gene, CDR1 is MGHRA and CDR2 is YSYEKL. Trimming took off 3 bases at V and 1 base at J, with 13 bases between the two ends. In nucleotides, the CDR3 is TGCGCCAGCAGCCACCCCGCCCCCCGTTCCTACGAGCAGTACTTC. This sequence encodes CASSHPAPRSYEQYF.

Only one count was recorded for this clone. This chain links TRBV15 with TRBJ1-5; D is undetermined. This CDR3 spans 17 amino acids. Per germline, CDR1 LNHNV and CDR2 YYDKDF (reference sequence). With 1 base removed from V and 5 bases from J, the gap between germline ends came to 18 bases. CDR3 in amino acids: CATSRAPITVDDQPQHF. The CDR3 DNA sequence: TGTGCCACCAGCAGAGCACCGATAACAGTTGACGATCAGCCCCAGCATTTT.

The genes are TRBV27 and TRBJ1-2; TRBD1 aligns across 9 bases. The CDR3 has 15 amino acids. J lost 5 bases, V lost 5 bases, and 9 bases had no gene match. Per the germline V gene, CDR1 is MNHEY and CDR2 is SMNVEV (reference sequence). CDR3 DNA: TGTGCCAGCAGTCCCCGACAGGGGGGGACTTATGGCTACACCTTC. Amino acid sequence: CASSPRQGGTYGYTF.

The V call is TRBV9, the J call TRBJ2-3, with unresolved D. V dropped 7 bases and J dropped 0 bases, with 21 bases sitting between them. Germline V lookup: CDR1 SGDLS, CDR2 YYNGEE. The CDR3 runs to 17 residues. CDR3 in amino acids: CASGDSITISSTDTQYF. In DNA form, the CDR3 reads TGTGCCAGCGGCGACTCAATAACTATATCTAGCACAGATACGCAGTATTTT. The full variable domain, rest sourced from reference TRBV9 and TRBJ2-3, is DSGVTQTPKHLITATGQRVTLRCSPRSGDLSVYWYQQSLDQGLQFLIQYYNGEERAKGNILERFSAQQFPDLHSELNLSSLELGDSALYFCASGDSITISSTDTQYFGPGTRLTVL.